This T cell receptor beta chain was observed in a study of CD8+CD57+ T cells in acquired aplastic anemia. Overall study context: Recorded DNA amounts for sorted CD4+ and CD8+ cells had an average of approximately 2.9 ug. The study, taken as a whole, reports: Simpson's diversity of CD8+ cells was not significantly different in patients compared with controls.

CDR3 length equals 15 residues. The germline V and J ends were trimmed by 3 bases and 16 bases, with 25 bases remaining between them. Germline CDR1 is SGHTA and CDR2 is FQGNSA. The TCR beta profiling, which covered VDJ combination and CDR3 sequence, was carried out using genomic DNA as the template. TCRdb re-called the reads with MiXCR, one entry per CDR3 protein. The table records 400,000 to 450,000 distinct CDR3 sequences, 65% to 80% of them present only once. Remarks on this clonotype: Antigen specificity is unknown.

The genes are TRBV7-2 and TRBJ1-5, with D hard to call. This receptor was obtained from a human donor in good health, serving as a control. The sequenced sample consisted of sorted CD4+, CD8+, or CD8+CD57+ T cells (not recorded which) from PBMCs. The CDR3 protein is CASSLDRDTLNYGHF. As DNA, the CDR3 is TGTGCCAGCAGCTTGGACCGAGACACACTTAACTATGGCCATTTT.